The table lists the clone carrying this T cell receptor beta chain with many counts. Noted time point: newly diagnosed GD, antithyroid drugs for less than 3 months. From PBMCs, RNA was extracted and then used to make the TCR library. A roughly 10-milliliter sample of peripheral blood was drawn into EDTA tubes. Assembly of TCR beta libraries relied on iRepertoire HTBI primers together with Arm-PCR of CDR3 regions. Each CDR3 protein is one row after TCRdb ran MiXCR on the multiplex PCR reads. The sample lists about 430,000 distinct CDR3 sequences; 15% were seen once. The record originates from a study of regulatory T cells in long-lasting Graves disease. The CDR3 extends over 13 amino acids. The germline V gene encodes CDR1 MNHEY and CDR2 SMNVEV (reference sequence). V trimming: 8 bases; J trimming: 1 base; junction bases outside the gene matches: 3. These records were also assigned to another study, of T cells in Graves' hyperthyroidism and ophthalmopathy. Turning to that study: Through a model of 13 V-J features, ophthalmopathy was separated from stable hyperthyroidism.

The input for sequencing was peripheral blood mononuclear cells (PBMCs), taken at new diagnosis, from a patient treated with antithyroid drugs. The chain links TRBV27 to TRBJ2-7; TRBD2 agrees at 9 bases. The TCR originated in a middle-aged woman with Graves disease. CDR3 sequence: CASQAGGSYEQYF. In DNA, the CDR3 is TGTGCCAGCCAGGCGGGGGGGTCCTACGAGCAGTACTTC.